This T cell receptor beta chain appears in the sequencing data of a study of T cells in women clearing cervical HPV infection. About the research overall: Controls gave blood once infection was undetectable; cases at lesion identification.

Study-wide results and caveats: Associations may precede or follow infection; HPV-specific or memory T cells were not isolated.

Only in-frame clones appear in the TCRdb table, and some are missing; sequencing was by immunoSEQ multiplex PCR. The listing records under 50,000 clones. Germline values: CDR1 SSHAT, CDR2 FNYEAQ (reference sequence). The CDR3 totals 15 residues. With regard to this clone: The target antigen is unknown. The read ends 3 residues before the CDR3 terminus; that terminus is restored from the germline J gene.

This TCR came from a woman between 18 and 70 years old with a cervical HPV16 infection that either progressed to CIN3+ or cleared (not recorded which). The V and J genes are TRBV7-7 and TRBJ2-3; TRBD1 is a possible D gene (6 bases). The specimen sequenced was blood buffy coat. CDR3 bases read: TGTGCCAGCAGCTTAGTGGGGGCCCCTCAAGAGACG. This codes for CASSLVGAPQET. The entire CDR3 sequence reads CASSLVGAPQETQYF.